Here is one T cell receptor beta chain with its context. This clone was seen a few times. No antigen is known for it. No much larger clone exists at a distance of one base, and base qualities are not known. A single peripheral blood draw of approximately 110 mL on average was collected from each donor into heparinised tubes. A BD FACSAria II was used to sort naive, central memory, regulatory and stem cell-like memory CD4+ T cells with a panel that included CD45RO, CCR7, CD25, CD127, CD95 and CD27. Every sorted population had a purity above 95%. Right away, PBMCs were isolated by Lymphoprep density gradient centrifugation and were stained directly, with no culture step. Samples were stained and sorted in pairs, with one healthy donor and one patient per experiment, so that batch effects were minimized. The data belong to a study of beta chain features in type 1 diabetes (dated by TCRdb to 2016 to 2018). Broadly, across the study: Patients and healthy donors did not differ in mean age, gender distribution, total cell number or subset yield. A total of 100 million to 140 million sorted cells were examined across all samples, and the number of cells per subset was strongly correlated with RNA yield. In the study, recently diagnosed type 1 diabetes patients and matched healthy donors were compared on the TCRB repertoires of their sorted circulating CD4+ T cell subsets. Naive and central memory subsets were obtained from all 28 donors, but regulatory and stem cell-like memory subsets were isolated from only 8 patients and roughly 8 healthy donors.

Broader findings and caveats from the paper: Fewer insertions and more nucleotide deletions at VDJ recombination sites were observed in patients with type 1 diabetes, implying thymic rearrangement abnormalities. Because cDNA rather than genomic DNA was sequenced, highly expressing activated cells could have been over-represented, although no difference in activation and CD3 levels was found between groups. Naive, central memory and regulatory TCRB repertoires appeared more similar among patients than among healthy donors. HLA sub-analyses involved small numbers of individuals, so any influence of HLA type on TCRB rearrangement remained unresolved. A moderate but significant shortening of TCRB CDR3 length was observed in type 1 diabetes patients in all four CD4+ subsets. Shorter templates might have been favored by PCR, but patient and control samples were amplified and corrected together, so both groups would have been affected equally by any skew.

The entire isolated RNA was reverse transcribed using the High Capacity cDNA Reverse Transcription Kit, and thus expressed TCRB transcripts were sequenced. Deep immunoSEQ sequencing was performed on naive, central memory and regulatory T cell samples, with an average of about 4 million total reads per sample. Sorted cells were lysed in RLT buffer, and RNA was extracted using DNase-treated RNeasy Micro or Mini kits according to cell number. To prevent cross-contamination, each cell subset was processed individually, whereas patient and healthy donor samples were processed jointly. The immunoSEQ multiplex PCR was used to amplify TCRB sequences from cDNA, generating 87-bp fragments that spanned the CDR3 region. Sequencing of the amplicons was performed on the Illumina HiSeq platform. The original pipeline was this. PCR bias was computationally corrected using synthetic template baselines, reads within Hamming distance 2 were collapsed, and singletons that could not be merged were discarded. By aligning reads against IMGT, V, D and J genes, CDR3 length, and insertions or deletions at six rearrangement sites were assigned. Clonotype counts were normalized to sorted cell number within each subset before computing true diversity and Gini coefficients with the tcR R package. The overlap coefficient, calculated on TCRB nucleotide sequences, was used to quantify repertoire sharing. Out-of-frame TCRB sequences from naive cells were analyzed to stand in for the pre-selection repertoire. What TCRdb holds here is the immuneACCESS table cut down to in-frame rearrangements. Part of the clones is not present; checked against another copy, under half of the missing clones reflect an unresolved V gene, and the others are unexplained. For V, J and clone size, that table is used; D and trimming come from the DNA. The sample table contains approximately 380,000 clones; only one count was recorded for about 15% of them. The top ten clones comprise about 0.02% of the sample.

CDR1 and CDR2, looked up from the germline V gene, are SGHDT and YYEEEE. Taken from cysteine to phenylalanine, the CDR3 has 16 residues. Here the CDR3 DNA is all that survives: 48 bases in frame from base 1. Cut back by 5 bases and 0 bases, the V and J ends lie 12 bases apart. The sequenced sample consisted of naive CD4+ T cells from blood. Per the publication, the cell subset or site label means: true naive CD4+ T cells. This receptor was identified in a woman aged 18-29 years in good health. Recombination joined TRBV5-6 with TRBJ2-6; a tentative D call is TRBD1 (6 bases match). The DNA is TGTGCCAGCAGACACGCACAGGGCTCTGGGGCCAACGTCCTGACTTTC. Its translation is CASRHAQGSGANVLTF.